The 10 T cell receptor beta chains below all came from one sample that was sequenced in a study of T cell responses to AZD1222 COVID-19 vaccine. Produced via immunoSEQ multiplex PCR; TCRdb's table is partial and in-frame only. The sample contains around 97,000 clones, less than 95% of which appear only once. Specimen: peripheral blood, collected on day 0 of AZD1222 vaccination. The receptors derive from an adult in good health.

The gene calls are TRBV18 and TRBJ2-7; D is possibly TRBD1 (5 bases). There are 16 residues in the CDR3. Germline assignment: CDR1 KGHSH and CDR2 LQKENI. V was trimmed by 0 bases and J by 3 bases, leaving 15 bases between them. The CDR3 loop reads CASSPPVAREGYEQYF. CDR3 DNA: TGTGCCAGCTCACCACCGGTTGCCAGGGAAGGCTACGAGCAGTACTTC.

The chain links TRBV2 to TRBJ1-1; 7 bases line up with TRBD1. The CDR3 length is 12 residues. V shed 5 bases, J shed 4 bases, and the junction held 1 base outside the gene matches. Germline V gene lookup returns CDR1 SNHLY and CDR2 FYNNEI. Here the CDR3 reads CASSHRGTEAFF. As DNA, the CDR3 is TGTGCCAGCAGTCACAGGGGCACTGAAGCTTTCTTT.

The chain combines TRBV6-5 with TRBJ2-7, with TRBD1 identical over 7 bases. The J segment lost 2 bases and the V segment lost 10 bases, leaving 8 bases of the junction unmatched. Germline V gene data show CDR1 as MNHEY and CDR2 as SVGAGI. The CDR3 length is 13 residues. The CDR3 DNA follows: TGTGCCACCTCCCCCAGGGGGACCTACGAGCAGTACTTC. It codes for CATSPRGTYEQYF.

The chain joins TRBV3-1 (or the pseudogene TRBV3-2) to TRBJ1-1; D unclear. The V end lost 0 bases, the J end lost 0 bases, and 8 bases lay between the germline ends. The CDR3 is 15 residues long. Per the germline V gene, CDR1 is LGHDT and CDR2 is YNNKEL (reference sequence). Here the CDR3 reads CASSQERRLNTEAFF. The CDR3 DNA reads TGTGCCAGCAGCCAAGAACGCAGACTGAACACTGAAGCTTTCTTT.

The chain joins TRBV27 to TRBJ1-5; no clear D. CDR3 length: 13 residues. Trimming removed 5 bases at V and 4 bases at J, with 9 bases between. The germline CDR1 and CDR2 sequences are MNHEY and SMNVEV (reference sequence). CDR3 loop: CASSTEVNQPQHF. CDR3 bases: TGTGCCAGCAGTACGGAGGTAAATCAGCCCCAGCATTTT.

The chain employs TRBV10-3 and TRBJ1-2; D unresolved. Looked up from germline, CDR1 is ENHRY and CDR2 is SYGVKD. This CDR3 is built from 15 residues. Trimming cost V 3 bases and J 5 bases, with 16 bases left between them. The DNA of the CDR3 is TGTGCCATCAGTGATCGATTAAGAATGGGATATGGCTACACCTTC. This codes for CAISDRLRMGYGYTF.

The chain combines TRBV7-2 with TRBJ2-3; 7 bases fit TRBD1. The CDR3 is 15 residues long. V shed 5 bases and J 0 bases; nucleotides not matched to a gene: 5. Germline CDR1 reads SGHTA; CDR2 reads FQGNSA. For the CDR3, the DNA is TGTGCCAGCAGCCCCAACAGGGGAAGCACAGATACGCAGTATTTT. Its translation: CASSPNRGSTDTQYF.

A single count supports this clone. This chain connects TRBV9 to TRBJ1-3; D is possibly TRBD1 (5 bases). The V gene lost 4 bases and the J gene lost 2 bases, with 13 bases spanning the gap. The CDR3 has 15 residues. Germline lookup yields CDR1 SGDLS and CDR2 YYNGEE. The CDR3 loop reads CASSPPQGTGNTIYF. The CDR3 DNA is TGTGCCAGCAGCCCACCCCAGGGAACTGGAAACACCATATATTTT. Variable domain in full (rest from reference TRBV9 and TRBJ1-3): DSGVTQTPKHLITATGQRVTLRCSPRSGDLSVYWYQQSLDQGLQFLIQYYNGEERAKGNILERFSAQQFPDLHSELNLSSLELGDSALYFCASSPPQGTGNTIYFGEGSWLTVV.

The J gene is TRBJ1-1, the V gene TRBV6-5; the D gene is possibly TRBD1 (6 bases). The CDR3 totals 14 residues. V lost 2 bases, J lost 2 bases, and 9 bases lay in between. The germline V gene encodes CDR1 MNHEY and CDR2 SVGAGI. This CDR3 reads CASSYLGTNTEAFF. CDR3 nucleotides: TGTGCCAGCAGTTACCTCGGGACAAACACTGAAGCTTTCTTT.

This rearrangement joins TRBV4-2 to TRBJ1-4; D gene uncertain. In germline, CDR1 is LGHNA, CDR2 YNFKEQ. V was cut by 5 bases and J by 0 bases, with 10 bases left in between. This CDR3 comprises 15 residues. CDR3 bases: TGTGCCAGCAGCGTGGCAGCCGCAACTAATGAAAAACTGTTTTTT. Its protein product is CASSVAAATNEKLFF.